This T cell receptor (beta chain) appears in the sequencing data of a study of radiotherapy plus CTLA-4 blockade in lung cancer. General study points: In blood, TCR clones derived from the tumor expanded after radiotherapy plus ipilimumab.

A word on this clone: Its antigen remains unknown.

This CDR3 is 16 amino acids long. Unmatched junction bases numbered 8, after V lost 3 bases and J lost 8 bases. Germline values: CDR1 MDHEN, CDR2 SYDVKM. The protocol was immunoSEQ multiplex PCR, while the TCRdb copy is restricted to in-frame clones and leaves out a portion. Among tens of thousands of clones listed, 85% to 90% were seen once. Focal radiation with ipilimumab CTLA-4 blockade was given to patients with chemo-refractory metastatic non-small-cell lung cancer. The genes are TRBV28 and TRBJ1-6; TRBD1 matches 9 bases. The receptor's source is a human donor with non-small cell lung cancer that progressed on radiotherapy plus ipilimumab. The sample was peripheral blood, taken from a patient treated with radiotherapy plus ipilimumab. The CDR3 nucleotides are TGTGCCAGCAGTTTTCCCTCGACAGGGGGACATTCACCCCTCCACTTT. Its translation is CASSFPSTGGHSPLHF.